What follows are 2 T cell receptor beta chains derived from one specimen sequenced in a study of blood T cell repertoires in COVID-19. Generated by immunoSEQ multiplex PCR, the TCRdb table keeps only in-frame clones and is missing some. The profile shows approximately 220,000 clones, around 80% of them singletons. Material: peripheral blood. The receptor set was obtained from a woman aged 45-65 years with acute or convalescent COVID-19.

This clone has more than one count but fewer than ten. The V and J genes are TRBV28 and TRBJ2-1, with 7 bases fitting TRBD1. J lost 5 bases, V lost 6 bases, and 16 bases had no gene match. This CDR3 has 17 residues. The germline V gene has CDR1 MDHEN and CDR2 SYDVKM. In DNA, the CDR3 is TGTGCCAGCAGAGAACAGCGCGGTAGGGACAGACACAATGAGCAGTTCTTC. This codes for CASREQRGRDRHNEQFF.

This clone occurred a few times. V and J are TRBV6-1 and TRBJ1-4; tentative D call: TRBD1 (6 bases). Trimming left V 1 base short and J 2 bases short, with 11 bases between. Per the germline V gene, CDR1 is MNHNS and CDR2 is SASEGT. The CDR3 length is 16 residues. CDR3 nucleotides: TGTGCCAGCAGTGAAGAAGAAACAGGGACTAATGAAAAACTGTTTTTT. As protein: CASSEEETGTNEKLFF.